This T cell receptor (beta chain) was recovered during a study of blood T cell repertoires in COVID-19 (TCRdb year 2020). With respect to the entire study: Samples covering the acute and convalescent phases of COVID-19 were provided by collaborators in the United States, Italy and Spain. The material from the prospective study consisted of cDNA or gDNA derived from T cells, B-cell-depleted T cells, or PBMCs. Deeply sampled blood TCRbeta repertoires from subjects exposed to, actively infected with, or recovered from COVID-19 were included in the dataset. The repertoires were released in a freely available public database meant as a resource for research on the immune response to SARS-CoV-2. Samples came from the ongoing ImmuneRACE study (first 160 participants) plus 1,254 subjects from 6 global collaborators. Sample metadata almost always included a de-identified subject ID, COVID-19 status, age in years and sex. Where available, HLA class I and class II types were taken from metadata supplied by the sample provider and were not determined by assay-based typing.

Collaborating institutions collected whole blood in K2EDTA tubes following their own protocols. Collaborator samples were shipped for TCRbeta analysis as frozen whole blood, isolated PBMCs, or DNA extracted from either sample type. What the authors observed across the whole study: Clinical and demographic metadata were provided uncurated, with the amount varying by source and participant.

The germline V gene provides CDR1 SGDLS and CDR2 YYNGEE. Trimmed from V: 4 bases; trimmed from J: 2 bases; junction bases lacking a gene match: 3. Taken from cysteine to phenylalanine, the CDR3 has 15 residues. Only the CDR3 region is kept as DNA, spanning 45 bases read in frame from base 1. On this clone itself: Its specific antigen is unknown. Per-base qualities were not stored, and no clone one base away is much larger.

The immunoSEQ Assay, a bias-controlled multiplex PCR, was used to amplify TCRbeta CDR3 regions from genomic DNA. From the authors' description of their analysis: Within the assay, amplification of reference gene primers was used to estimate how many nucleated cells each sample contained. To quantify the absolute abundance of each unique TCRbeta CDR3 rearrangement, sequence reads were collapsed and filtered. For each sample, productive Simpson clonality was calculated by taking the square root of Simpson's diversity index across productive rearrangements. Imported from immuneACCESS, the table was reduced by TCRdb to in-frame sequences with V and J called. These copies leave out some clones; in studies compared against another copy, an unresolved V gene accounts for under half, and the cause of the remainder is not known. V, J and clone size were drawn from that table, and D and trimming were deduced from the DNA. The table for this sample lists over 100,000 clones; roughly 86% of them were counted only once. The ten biggest clones cover around 4.5% of the sample.

The chain is made from TRBV9 and TRBJ2-1; 10 central bases correspond to TRBD2. Sequencing used peripheral blood. This clonotype was sampled from a middle-aged man with acute or convalescent COVID-19. The CDR3 region has the sequence CASSLAGGAYNEQFF. The sequence in DNA is TGTGCCAGCAGCTTAGCGGGAGGAGCCTACAATGAGCAGTTCTTC.